These T cell receptor beta chains were read from a single sample in a study of blood T cell repertoires in COVID-19. Clones were sequenced by immunoSEQ multiplex PCR, and TCRdb holds only the in-frame ones, with some missing. The profile shows some 57,000 clones, approximately 86% of them singletons. The sample comprised peripheral blood. The receptors come from a man aged 65 to 79 with acute or convalescent COVID-19. The CDR3 runs from the conserved cysteine through the conserved F or W. D genes are given only for firm matches. The size of a clone is reported for some rows only, either as once, few or many, or as a class for expanded clones.

clone size	V gene	J gene	D gene	CDR3 protein	CDR3 DNA
.	TRBV15	TRBJ1-3	TRBD1	CATSRDRGSGNTIYF	TGTGCCACCTCAAGGGACAGGGGCTCTGGAAACACCATATATTTT
.	TRBV30	TRBJ1-5	.	CAWSVRTGSQPQHF	TGTGCCTGGAGTGTGCGCACCGGGAGTCAGCCCCAGCATTTT
.	TRBV7-3	TRBJ1-1	TRBD1	CASSPGTVNTEAFF	TGTGCCAGCAGCCCCGGGACAGTCAACACTGAAGCTTTCTTT
.	TRBV3-1/TRBV3-2	TRBJ2-5	TRBD2	CASSRVSGGQETQYF	TGTGCCAGCAGCCGCGTGAGCGGGGGTCAGGAGACCCAGTACTTC
.	TRBV3-1/TRBV3-2	TRBJ1-1	.	CASSQITGLFEGTEAFF	TGTGCCAGCAGCCAAATAACAGGGCTTTTTGAGGGCACTGAAGCTTTCTTT
.	TRBV24-1	TRBJ2-5	TRBD1	CATSDLGQGAYETQYF	TGTGCCACCAGTGACTTGGGACAGGGGGCCTACGAGACCCAGTACTTC
.	TRBV12-3/TRBV12-4	TRBJ1-3	.	CARPRGSGNTIYF	TGTGCCCGACCCCGGGGCTCTGGAAACACCATATATTTT
once	TRBV7-3	TRBJ2-5	.	CASSLTGVGGETQYF	TGTGCCAGCAGCTTAACGGGGGTCGGGGGAGAGACCCAGTACTTC
.	TRBV15	TRBJ2-1	.	CATSRGRYNEQFF	TGTGCCACCAGTCGTGGCCGTTACAATGAGCAGTTCTTC
.	TRBV10-3	TRBJ2-1	TRBD1	CAISMGTGDKFF	TGTGCCATCAGTATGGGGACAGGGGATAAGTTCTTC
.	TRBV6-5	TRBJ1-1	TRBD1	CASRGTGNTEAFF	TGTGCCAGCAGGGGGACAGGGAACACTGAAGCTTTCTTT
.	TRBV11-1	TRBJ2-7	TRBD2	CASSLFSSGYEQYF	TGTGCCAGCAGCTTATTCTCTAGCGGCTACGAGCAGTACTTC
.	TRBV24-1	TRBJ2-2	.	CATRAGGNTGELFF	TGTGCCACCAGGGCCGGGGGGAACACCGGGGAGCTGTTTTTT
few	TRBV5-4	TRBJ2-1	TRBD2	CASSPLQITSGGSDEQFF	TGTGCCAGCAGCCCACTACAAATTACTAGCGGGGGAAGCGATGAGCAGTTCTTC
.	TRBV9	TRBJ2-2	.	CASSVVPTNTGELFF	TGTGCCAGCAGCGTAGTCCCCACGAACACCGGGGAGCTGTTTTTT
once	TRBV2	TRBJ1-4	.	CASSETGGMNEKLFF	TGTGCCAGCAGTGAAACGGGGGGCATGAATGAAAAACTGTTTTTT
.	TRBV6-5	TRBJ2-1	.	CASTIETRSYNEQFF	TGTGCCAGCACCATAGAGACTAGGTCCTACAATGAGCAGTTCTTC
once	TRBV28	TRBJ1-2	.	CASSHSSSYGYTF	TGTGCCAGCAGTCACAGCTCGTCCTATGGCTACACCTTC
.	TRBV5-6	TRBJ1-5	.	CASSFSNQPQHF	TGTGCCAGCAGCTTTTCAAATCAGCCCCAGCATTTT
.	TRBV6-6	TRBJ2-7	TRBD1	CASSPTGDRAYEQYF	TGTGCCAGCAGCCCTACCGGGGACAGGGCTTACGAGCAGTACTTC
.	TRBV28	TRBJ1-2	.	CATTGSNYGYTF	TGTGCCACCACAGGCTCTAACTATGGCTACACCTTC
once	TRBV5-1	TRBJ2-7	TRBD1	CASNRGQGVHEQYF	TGCGCCAGCAACCGGGGACAGGGGGTCCACGAGCAGTACTTC
.	TRBV5-4	TRBJ2-5	TRBD1	CASNLRQGSLETQYF	TGTGCCAGCAACCTCCGACAGGGGAGCTTGGAGACCCAGTACTTC
.	TRBV11-3	TRBJ2-2	.	CASRKRSNTGELFF	TGTGCCAGCAGGAAACGGTCGAACACCGGGGAGCTGTTTTTT
.	TRBV6-5	TRBJ1-5	TRBD1	CALHPGGARNQPQHF	TGTGCCCTTCACCCAGGGGGCGCACGCAATCAGCCCCAGCATTTT
.	TRBV19	TRBJ1-1	.	CASSSAGLLTEAFF	TGTGCCAGTAGTTCGGCGGGACTTCTCACTGAAGCTTTCTTT
.	TRBV5-1	TRBJ2-1	TRBD2	CASRETSGPNYEQFF	TGCGCCAGCAGGGAGACTAGCGGGCCAAATTACGAGCAGTTCTTC
.	TRBV24-1	TRBJ2-1	.	CATSEGGTVAYNEQFF	TGTGCCACCAGTGAGGGCGGGACAGTCGCCTACAATGAGCAGTTCTTC
.	TRBV4-2	TRBJ1-2	TRBD1	CASSQTQGAGYGYTF	TGTGCCAGCAGCCAAACACAGGGGGCGGGCTATGGCTACACCTTC
.	TRBV2	TRBJ1-4	TRBD1	CASKGTASGGLFF	TGTGCCAGCAAGGGGACAGCGTCAGGTGGACTGTTTTTT
.	TRBV27	TRBJ2-6	TRBD1	CASSLRDRGTGANVLTF	TGTGCCAGCAGTTTAAGGGACAGGGGTACTGGGGCCAACGTCCTGACTTTC
few	TRBV7-6	TRBJ2-7	.	CASSLGVGGVGEQYF	TGTGCCAGCAGCTTAGGGGTTGGAGGGGTTGGGGAGCAGTACTTC
.	TRBV25-1	TRBJ1-6	TRBD1	CASSESRDSNSPLHF	TGTGCCAGCAGTGAATCAAGGGACAGTAATTCACCCCTCCACTTT
.	TRBV30	TRBJ1-6	.	CAWSLPFNSPLHF	TGTGCCTGGAGTCTCCCCTTCAATTCACCCCTCCACTTT
once	TRBV28	TRBJ1-2	.	CASSFSVNSNYGYTF	TGTGCCAGCAGTTTTAGCGTCAACTCTAACTATGGCTACACCTTC
.	TRBV7-3	TRBJ2-4	.	CASSMQGDKNIQYF	TGTGCCAGCAGCATGCAGGGCGACAAAAACATTCAGTACTTC
once	TRBV5-1	TRBJ2-7	TRBD1	CASSSGTGAYEQYF	TGCGCCAGCAGCTCAGGGACAGGGGCCTACGAGCAGTACTTC
.	TRBV10-3	TRBJ1-3	.	CAISESEVLSGNTIYF	TGTGCCATCAGTGAGTCGGAGGTCCTCTCTGGAAACACCATATATTTT
.	TRBV27	TRBJ2-1	TRBD2	CASNPGLAYNEQFF	TGTGCCAGCAACCCCGGACTAGCCTACAATGAGCAGTTCTTC
.	TRBV19	TRBJ1-4	.	CASSIGTPKNEKLFF	TGTGCCAGTAGTATCGGGACACCGAAGAATGAAAAACTGTTTTTT
few	TRBV30	TRBJ1-6	.	CAWNPGQLIEYSPLHF	TGTGCCTGGAATCCAGGACAGCTAATCGAATATTCACCCCTCCACTTT
.	TRBV5-1	TRBJ2-1	TRBD2	CASSPDTASGSLGNEQFF	TGCGCCAGCAGCCCGGATACGGCTAGCGGGAGTCTAGGGAATGAGCAGTTCTTC
.	TRBV12-3/TRBV12-4	TRBJ1-2	.	CASSLVRGYGYTF	TGTGCCAGCAGTTTGGTCAGGGGCTATGGCTACACCTTC
.	TRBV30	TRBJ1-5	.	CAWTTGLGQPQHF	TGTGCCTGGACCACAGGGCTGGGGCAGCCCCAGCATTTT
.	TRBV7-6	TRBJ2-5	TRBD2	CASSWGPLPGLAVKTQYF	TGTGCCAGCAGCTGGGGGCCGTTACCGGGACTAGCTGTGAAGACCCAGTACTTC
few	TRBV11-2	TRBJ1-5	.	CASSSLIRHREQPQHF	TGTGCCAGCAGCTCTCTCATCCGGCATAGGGAGCAGCCCCAGCATTTT
.	TRBV5-1	TRBJ2-4	TRBD2	CASSLQVAGVKNIQYF	TGCGCCAGCAGCTTGCAGGTAGCGGGGGTAAAAAACATTCAGTACTTC
.	TRBV29-1	TRBJ2-2	TRBD1	CSVDLGGQGTGELFF	TGCAGCGTTGATCTAGGGGGACAGGGGACCGGGGAGCTGTTTTTT
.	TRBV25-1	TRBJ2-7	.	CATMEGAGYEQYF	TGTGCCACCATGGAGGGGGCCGGTTACGAGCAGTACTTC
.	TRBV5-1	TRBJ2-1	TRBD2	CASSPRVAGKSDEQFF	TGCGCCAGCAGCCCCCGAGTAGCGGGAAAATCCGATGAGCAGTTCTTC
.	TRBV6-7	TRBJ2-2	TRBD1	CASSPGQTNTGELFF	TGTGCCAGCAGTCCGGGACAGACCAACACCGGGGAGCTGTTTTTT
.	TRBV11-2	TRBJ2-5	.	CASSLLWRGLGETQYF	TGTGCCAGCAGCTTATTGTGGCGAGGGCTGGGTGAGACCCAGTACTTC
.	TRBV27	TRBJ2-1	TRBD2	CASSHLAGGQNEQFF	TGTGCCAGCTCTCACTTAGCGGGAGGGCAGAATGAGCAGTTCTTC
.	TRBV15	TRBJ2-1	.	CATSRERGQATNEQFF	TGTGCCACCAGCAGAGAAAGGGGACAAGCTACCAATGAGCAGTTCTTC
.	TRBV15	TRBJ1-1	.	CATSRDRQGRAFF	TGTGCCACCAGCAGAGATCGGCAGGGCCGAGCTTTCTTT